This entry describes one TCR beta chain. The record originates from a study of blood T cell repertoires in COVID-19. About the research overall: Italy, Spain and the United States were the sources of the convalescent and acute COVID-19 samples.

Using immunoSEQ multiplex PCR, the repertoire was profiled, and TCRdb retains in-frame clones only, with some absent. Of some 150,000 clones in the sample, over 70% are singletons; the top ten hold over 2%. There are 15 residues in the CDR3. Trimming removed 7 bases from V and 13 bases from J, with 26 bases in between. Germline V CDR1 and CDR2: SNHLY, FYNNEI. The rearrangement links TRBV2 to TRBJ2-4, with D maybe TRBD2 (5 bases). Material for sequencing was peripheral blood. This clonotype originated in a man aged 45-60 years with active COVID-19. The DNA for the CDR3 is TGTGCCAGCAAGGATCTCCCTACCGGGATAGGGTCCCAGTACTTC. It codes for CASKDLPTGIGSQYF.